This T cell receptor (beta chain) was recovered during a study of T cell clones after liver transplantation. Overall study context: Samples came from ITN030ST, which attempted immunosuppression withdrawal within 2 years of liver transplantation. Standard immunosuppression, with no induction, continued until 12-24 months after transplant.

CDR1 is SGDLS, CDR2 YYNGEE, per germline. The CDR3 covers 13 residues. The V end was cut by 3 bases, the J end by 5 bases, with 11 bases between. Unstimulated PBMCs were sorted into CD3+CD4+ and CD3+CD8+ populations. The table came from immunoSEQ multiplex PCR; TCRdb's copy has only in-frame clones and leaves some out. Of 15,000 to 20,000 clones in the sample, around 87% were seen once. The V and J genes are TRBV9 and TRBJ2-5; D possibly corresponds to TRBD2 (5 bases). The TCR sequence derives from a human patient who received a liver transplant. Among the T cells, some may be from the graft donor. The starting material was CD8+ T cells from blood, obtained just over 45 months after liver transplant. In nucleotides, the CDR3 is TGTGCCAGCAGCGGAGGAGGCCCCGAGACCCAGTACTTC. This translates into CASSGGGPETQYF.